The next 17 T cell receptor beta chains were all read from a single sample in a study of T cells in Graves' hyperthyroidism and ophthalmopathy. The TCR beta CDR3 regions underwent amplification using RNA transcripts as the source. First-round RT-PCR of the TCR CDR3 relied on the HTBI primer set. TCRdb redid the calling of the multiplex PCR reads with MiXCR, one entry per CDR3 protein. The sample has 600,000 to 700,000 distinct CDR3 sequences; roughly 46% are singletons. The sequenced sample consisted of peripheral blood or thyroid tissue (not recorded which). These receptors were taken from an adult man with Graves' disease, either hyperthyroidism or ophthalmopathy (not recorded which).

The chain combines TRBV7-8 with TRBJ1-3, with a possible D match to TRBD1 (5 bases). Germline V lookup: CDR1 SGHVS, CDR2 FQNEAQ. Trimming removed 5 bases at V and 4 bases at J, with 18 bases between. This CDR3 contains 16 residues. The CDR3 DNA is TGTGCCAGCAGCCAAGCCGGGACGGCAGACGGAAACACCATATATTTT. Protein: CASSQAGTADGNTIYF.

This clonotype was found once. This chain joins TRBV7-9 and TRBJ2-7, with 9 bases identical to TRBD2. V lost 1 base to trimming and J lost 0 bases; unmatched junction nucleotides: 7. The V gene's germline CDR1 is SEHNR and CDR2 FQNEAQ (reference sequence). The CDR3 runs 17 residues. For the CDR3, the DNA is TGTGCCAGCAGCTTAGGGGAATCTAGCGGGACCTCCTACGAGCAGTACTTC. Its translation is CASSLGESSGTSYEQYF.

The CDR3 region has the DNA TGTGCCAGCAGCGTAGAAGCGGGGGCTACCTACGAGCAGTACTTC. As protein: CASSVEAGATYEQYF. The V gene is TRBV9, the J gene TRBJ2-7; 8 positions match TRBD2. The germline V gene encodes CDR1 SGDLS and CDR2 YYNGEE. The CDR3 has 15 amino acids. V shed 0 bases and J 2 bases; nucleotides not matched to a gene: 4. The full variable domain, rest sourced from reference TRBV9 and TRBJ2-7, is DSGVTQTPKHLITATGQRVTLRCSPRSGDLSVYWYQQSLDQGLQFLIQYYNGEERAKGNILERFSAQQFPDLHSELNLSSLELGDSALYFCASSVEAGATYEQYFGPGTRLTVT.

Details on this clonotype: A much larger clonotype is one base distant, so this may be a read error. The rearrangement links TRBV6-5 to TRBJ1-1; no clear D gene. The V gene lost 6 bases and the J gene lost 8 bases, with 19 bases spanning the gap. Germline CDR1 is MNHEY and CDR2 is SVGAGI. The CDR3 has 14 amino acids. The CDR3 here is CASSLAGGETEAFF. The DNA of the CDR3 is TGTGCCAGCAGCTTAGCGGGCGGAGAGACAGAAGCTTTCTTT.

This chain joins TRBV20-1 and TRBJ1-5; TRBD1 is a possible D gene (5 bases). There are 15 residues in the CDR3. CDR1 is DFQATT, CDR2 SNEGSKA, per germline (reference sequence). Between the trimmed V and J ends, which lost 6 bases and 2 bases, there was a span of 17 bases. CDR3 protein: CSASFPGSGNQPQHF. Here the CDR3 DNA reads TGCAGTGCATCCTTCCCAGGGTCGGGCAATCAGCCCCAGCATTTT.

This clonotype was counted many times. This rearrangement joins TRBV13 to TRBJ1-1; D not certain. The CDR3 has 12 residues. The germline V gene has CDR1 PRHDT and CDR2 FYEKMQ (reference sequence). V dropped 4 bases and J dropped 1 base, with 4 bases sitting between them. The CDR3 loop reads CASSSQNTEAFF. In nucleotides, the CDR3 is TGTGCCAGCAGCTCGCAGAACACTGAAGCTTTCTTT.

The CDR3: CASSATGRWGPEQYF. CDR3 in DNA: TGTGCCAGCAGCGCCACAGGACGTTGGGGCCCCGAGCAGTACTTC. The chain employs TRBV2 and TRBJ2-7; tentative D call: TRBD1 (5 bases). CDR1 is SNHLY, CDR2 FYNNEI, per germline. V dropped 6 bases and J dropped 6 bases, with 21 bases sitting between them. The CDR3 length is 15 residues.

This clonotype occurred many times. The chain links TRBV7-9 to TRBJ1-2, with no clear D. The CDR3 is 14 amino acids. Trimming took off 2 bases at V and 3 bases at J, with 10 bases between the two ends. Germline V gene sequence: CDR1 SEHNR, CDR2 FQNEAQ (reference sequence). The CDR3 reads CASSLSALDYGYTF. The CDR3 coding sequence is TGTGCCAGCAGCTTATCGGCCCTGGACTATGGCTACACCTTC. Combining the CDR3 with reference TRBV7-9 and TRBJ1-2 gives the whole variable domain DTGVSQNPRHKITKRGQNVTFRCDPISEHNRLYWYRQTLGQGPEFLTYFQNEAQLEKSRLLSDRFSAERPKGSFSTLEIQRTEQGDSAMYLCASSLSALDYGYTFGSGTRLTVV.

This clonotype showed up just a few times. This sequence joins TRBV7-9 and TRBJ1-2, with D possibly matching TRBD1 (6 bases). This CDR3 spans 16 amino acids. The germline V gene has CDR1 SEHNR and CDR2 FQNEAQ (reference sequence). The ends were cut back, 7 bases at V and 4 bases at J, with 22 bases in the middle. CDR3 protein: CASTPVEHRVVYGYTF. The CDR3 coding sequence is TGTGCCAGCACCCCAGTCGAGCACAGGGTGGTCTATGGCTACACCTTC.

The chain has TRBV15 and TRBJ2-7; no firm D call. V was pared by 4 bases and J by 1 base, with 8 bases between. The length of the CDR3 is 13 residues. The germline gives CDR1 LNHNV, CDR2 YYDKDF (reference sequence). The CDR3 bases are TGTGCCACCAGCACAGGTGAATCCTACGAGCAGTACTTC. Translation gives CATSTGESYEQYF.

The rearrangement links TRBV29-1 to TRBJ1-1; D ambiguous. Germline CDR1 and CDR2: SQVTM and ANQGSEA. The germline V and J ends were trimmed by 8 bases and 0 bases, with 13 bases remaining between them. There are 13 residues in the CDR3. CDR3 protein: CSSSSPVNTEAFF. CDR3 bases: TGCAGCTCCTCCTCGCCAGTGAACACTGAAGCTTTCTTT.

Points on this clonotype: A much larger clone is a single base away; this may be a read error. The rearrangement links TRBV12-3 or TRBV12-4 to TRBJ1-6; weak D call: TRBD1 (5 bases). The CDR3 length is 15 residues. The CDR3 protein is CASSPHGAGGSPPHF. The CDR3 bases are TGTGCCAGCAGTCCCCATGGGGCAGGAGGTTCACCCCCCCACTTT.

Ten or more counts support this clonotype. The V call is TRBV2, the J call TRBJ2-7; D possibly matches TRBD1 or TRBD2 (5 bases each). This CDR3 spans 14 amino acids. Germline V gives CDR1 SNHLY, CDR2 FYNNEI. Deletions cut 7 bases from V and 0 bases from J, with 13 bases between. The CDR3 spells CASTLGTVSYEQYF. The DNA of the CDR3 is TGTGCCAGCACGTTAGGGACGGTCTCCTACGAGCAGTACTTC.

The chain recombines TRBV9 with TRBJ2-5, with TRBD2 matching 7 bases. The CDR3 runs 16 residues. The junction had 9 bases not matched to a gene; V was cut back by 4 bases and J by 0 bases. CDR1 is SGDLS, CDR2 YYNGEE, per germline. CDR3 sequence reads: CASSSGGWRNQETQYF. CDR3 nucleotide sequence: TGTGCCAGCAGCTCGGGGGGTTGGAGAAACCAAGAGACCCAGTACTTC.

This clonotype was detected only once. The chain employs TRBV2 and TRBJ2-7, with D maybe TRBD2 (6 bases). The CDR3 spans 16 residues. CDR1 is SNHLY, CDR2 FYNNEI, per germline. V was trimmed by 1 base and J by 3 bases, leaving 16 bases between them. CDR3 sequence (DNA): TGTGCCAGCAGTGAAGGTGATCCGGGGGTGGGCTACGAGCAGTACTTC. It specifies CASSEGDPGVGYEQYF.

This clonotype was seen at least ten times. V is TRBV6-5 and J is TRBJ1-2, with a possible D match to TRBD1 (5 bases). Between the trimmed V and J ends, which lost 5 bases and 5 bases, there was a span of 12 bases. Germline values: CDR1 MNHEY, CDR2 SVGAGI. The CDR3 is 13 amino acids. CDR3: CASSPGTLYGYTF. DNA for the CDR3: TGTGCCAGCAGTCCCGGGACTCTTTATGGCTACACCTTC.

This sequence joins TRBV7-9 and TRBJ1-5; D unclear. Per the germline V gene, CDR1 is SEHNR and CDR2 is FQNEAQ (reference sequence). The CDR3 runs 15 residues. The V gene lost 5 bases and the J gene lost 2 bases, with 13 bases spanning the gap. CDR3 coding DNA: TGTGCCAGCAGCCAAGGAAGTAGGGGCAATCAGCCCCAGCATTTT. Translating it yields CASSQGSRGNQPQHF.